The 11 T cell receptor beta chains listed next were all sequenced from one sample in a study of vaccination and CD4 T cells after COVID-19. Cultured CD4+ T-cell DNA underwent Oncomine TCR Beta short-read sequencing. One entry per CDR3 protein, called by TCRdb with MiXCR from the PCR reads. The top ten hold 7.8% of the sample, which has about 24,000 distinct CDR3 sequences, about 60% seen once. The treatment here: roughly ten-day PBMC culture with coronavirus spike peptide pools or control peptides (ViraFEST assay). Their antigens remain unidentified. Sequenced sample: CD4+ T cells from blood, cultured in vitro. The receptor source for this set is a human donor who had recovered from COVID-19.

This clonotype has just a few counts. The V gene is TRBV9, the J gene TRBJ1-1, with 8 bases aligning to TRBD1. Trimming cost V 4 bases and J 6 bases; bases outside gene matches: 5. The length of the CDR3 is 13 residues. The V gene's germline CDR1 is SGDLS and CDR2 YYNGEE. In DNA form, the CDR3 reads TGTGCCAGCAGCACCAGGGGGCAAGCTGAAGCTTTCTTT. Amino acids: CASSTRGQAEAFF.

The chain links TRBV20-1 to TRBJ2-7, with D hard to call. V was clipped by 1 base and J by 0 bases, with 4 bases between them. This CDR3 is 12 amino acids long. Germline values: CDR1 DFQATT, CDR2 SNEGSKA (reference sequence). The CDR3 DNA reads TGCAGTGCTAGAGTTGGCTCCTACGAGCAGTACTTC. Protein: CSARVGSYEQYF.

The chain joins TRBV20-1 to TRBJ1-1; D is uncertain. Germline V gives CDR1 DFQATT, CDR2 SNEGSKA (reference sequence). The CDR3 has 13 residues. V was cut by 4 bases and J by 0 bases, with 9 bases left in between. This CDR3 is CSATRTVNTEAFF. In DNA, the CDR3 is TGCAGTGCTACAAGGACGGTGAACACTGAAGCTTTCTTT.

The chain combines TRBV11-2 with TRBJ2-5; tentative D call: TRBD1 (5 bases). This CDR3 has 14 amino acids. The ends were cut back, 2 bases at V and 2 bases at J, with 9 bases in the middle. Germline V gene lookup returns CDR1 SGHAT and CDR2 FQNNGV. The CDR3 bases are TGTGCCAGCAGCTTAACGGCAGGGCAAGAGACCCAGTACTTC. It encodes CASSLTAGQETQYF.

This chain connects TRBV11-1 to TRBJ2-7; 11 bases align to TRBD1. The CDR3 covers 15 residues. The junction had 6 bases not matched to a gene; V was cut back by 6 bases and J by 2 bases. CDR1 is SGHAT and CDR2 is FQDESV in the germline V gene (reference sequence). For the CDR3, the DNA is TGTGCCAGCAGGGAACCGGGACAGGGGGCCTACGAGCAGTACTTC. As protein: CASREPGQGAYEQYF.

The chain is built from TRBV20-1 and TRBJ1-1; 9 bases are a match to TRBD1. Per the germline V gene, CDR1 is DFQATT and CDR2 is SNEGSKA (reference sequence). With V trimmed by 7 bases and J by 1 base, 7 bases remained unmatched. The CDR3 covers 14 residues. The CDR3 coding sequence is TGCAGTGGCCGGGACAGGGTGAGGAACACTGAAGCTTTCTTT. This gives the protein CSGRDRVRNTEAFF.

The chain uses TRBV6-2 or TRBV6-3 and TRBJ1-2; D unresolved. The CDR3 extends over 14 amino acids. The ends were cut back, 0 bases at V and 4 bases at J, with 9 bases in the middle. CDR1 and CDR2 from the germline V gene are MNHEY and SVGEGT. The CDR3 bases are TGTGCCAGCAGTTACTCTAGGGCATCCTATGGCTACACCTTC. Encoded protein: CASSYSRASYGYTF.

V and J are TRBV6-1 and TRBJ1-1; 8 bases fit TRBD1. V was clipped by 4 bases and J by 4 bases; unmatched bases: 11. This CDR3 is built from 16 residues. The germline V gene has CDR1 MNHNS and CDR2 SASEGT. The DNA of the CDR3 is TGTGCCAGCAGTGGTGGTGGGACAGGTCGGAGCACTGAAGCTTTCTTT. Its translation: CASSGGGTGRSTEAFF.

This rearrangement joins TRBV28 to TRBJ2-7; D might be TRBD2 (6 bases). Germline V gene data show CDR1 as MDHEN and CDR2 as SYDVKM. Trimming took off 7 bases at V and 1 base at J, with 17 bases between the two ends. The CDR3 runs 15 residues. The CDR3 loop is CASTLFGGKSYEQYF. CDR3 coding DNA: TGTGCCAGCACCCTGTTTGGGGGGAAATCCTACGAGCAGTACTTC.

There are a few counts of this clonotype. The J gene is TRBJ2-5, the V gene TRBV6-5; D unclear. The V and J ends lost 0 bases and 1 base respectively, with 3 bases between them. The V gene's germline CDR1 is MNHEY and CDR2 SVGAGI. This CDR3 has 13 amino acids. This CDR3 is CASSYSGQETQYF. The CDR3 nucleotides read TGTGCCAGCAGTTACTCGGGCCAAGAGACCCAGTACTTC.

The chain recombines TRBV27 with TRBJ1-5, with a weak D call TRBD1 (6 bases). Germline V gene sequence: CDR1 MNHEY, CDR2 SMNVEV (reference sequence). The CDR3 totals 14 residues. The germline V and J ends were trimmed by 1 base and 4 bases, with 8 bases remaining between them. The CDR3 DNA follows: TGTGCCAGCAGTTTATACCAGGGGAATCAGCCCCAGCATTTT. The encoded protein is CASSLYQGNQPQHF.